Below, one T cell receptor beta chain is given with its context. Antigen specificity is unknown. This entry is derived from a study of OX40 agonist ivuxolimab in advanced cancers. In the study overall: The study enrolled dose-escalation patients with hepatocellular carcinoma, melanoma, renal cell or head and neck cancer.

Study outcomes and limitations: Still undetermined is the antigen specificity of the expanded peripheral T cells.

The CDR3 spans 15 residues. Germline-derived CDR1 and CDR2 are MNHEY and SMNVEV (reference sequence). V was clipped by 7 bases and J by 0 bases, with 12 bases between them. TCRdb's table, derived via immunoSEQ multiplex PCR, lists solely in-frame clones and lacks some. Counted here are about 49,000 clones, 81% occurring once; the ten biggest clones make up 5.5% to 8%. The V gene is TRBV27, the J gene TRBJ1-4, with D perhaps TRBD1 (6 bases). The starting material was CD4+ or CD8+ T cells sorted from blood, obtained in a trial of the OX40 agonist ivuxolimab. The source of this sequence is an adult with an advanced solid tumor such as melanoma, head and neck, liver or kidney cancer. For the CDR3, the DNA is TGTGCCAGCACCCAAGGGGGGGCAACTAATGAAAAACTGTTTTTT. This gives the protein CASTQGGATNEKLFF.